This T cell receptor (beta chain) is drawn from a study of identical twins. Study results and limitations: Within cord blood, abundant beta clonotypes carried fewer insertions, but memory repertoires showed no such trend. Some out-of-frame alpha sequences were shared by twins, and these showed excess low generation probability. Because invariant MAIT and iNKT cells could be present, zero-insertion analyses could be partly confounded.

About this clonotype itself: Its matching antigen is unknown.

The V gene's germline CDR1 is SEHNR and CDR2 FQNEAQ (reference sequence). This CDR3 contains 18 residues. J was trimmed by 0 bases and V by 7 bases; bases with no gene match: 12. Template switching added a universal primer binding site, and final cDNA carried unique molecular identifiers. Each CDR3 protein gets one entry after TCRdb re-called the 5' RACE reads with MiXCR. Among approximately 1.8 million distinct CDR3 sequences listed, around a third were seen once. The clonotype was recovered from a newborn girl in good health. The rearrangement links TRBV7-9 to TRBJ2-3, with 11 bases that match TRBD2. The sequenced material came from cord blood. The CDR3 spells CASNRGLAVTASTDTQYF. The CDR3 nucleotides read TGTGCCAGCAACCGGGGACTAGCGGTGACAGCTAGCACAGATACGCAGTATTTT.